Each of the 9 T cell receptor beta chains below was sequenced from the same sample in a study of monozygotic twins with inflammatory bowel disease. TCRdb re-called the 5' RACE reads; every CDR3 protein appears as one record, without DNA. The sample table includes 150,000 to 200,000 distinct CDR3 sequences. The sequencing sample was made of blood. These receptors all stem from a human donor with ulcerative colitis or Crohn's disease, or a healthy co-twin of an affected twin (not recorded which).

The rearrangement uses TRBV27 and TRBJ1-6; TCRdb proposes TRBD1, but this gene call is untestable without DNA. There are 14 residues in the CDR3. Germline lookup yields CDR1 MNHEY and CDR2 SMNVEV (reference sequence). The CDR3 region is CASSSPYTGSPLHF.

The chain employs TRBV3-1 and TRBJ1-2; TCRdb's D call, TRBD1, is unchecked because there is no DNA. The V gene's germline CDR1 is LGHDT and CDR2 YNNKEL (reference sequence). This CDR3 comprises 13 residues. CDR3 sequence reads: CASSQGGSYGYTF. Filled out from reference TRBV3-1 and TRBJ1-2, the complete variable domain reads DTAVSQTPKYLVTQMGNDKSIKCEQNLGHDTMYWYKQDSKKFLKIMFSYNNKELIINETVPNRFSPKSPDKAHLNLHINSLELGDSAVYFCASSQGGSYGYTFGSGTRLTVV.

The chain is built from TRBV24-1 and TRBJ2-7; TCRdb calls TRBD1, which cannot be checked without DNA. Germline assignment: CDR1 KGHDR and CDR2 SFDVKD. This CDR3 region has 14 residues. The CDR3: CATSETGETYEQYF.

The chain carries TRBV20-1 and TRBJ2-5; TCRdb reports TRBD1, a call that lacks DNA to check it against. The germline V gene encodes CDR1 DFQATT and CDR2 SNEGSKA (reference sequence). CDR3 size: 13 residues. The CDR3 sequence: CSARDRPQETQYF.

J is TRBJ2-7 and V is TRBV7-2. The germline V gene encodes CDR1 SGHTA and CDR2 FQGNSA. The CDR3 consists of 14 residues. The CDR3 loop is CASSLAFSGQEQYF.

The V call is TRBV5-4, the J call TRBJ2-7; TCRdb calls TRBD1, which cannot be checked without DNA. This CDR3 is 16 amino acids long. The germline V gene has CDR1 SGHNT and CDR2 YYREEE (reference sequence). CDR3 amino acids: CASSRRTGQSSYEQYF.

This chain uses TRBV7-2 with TRBJ2-7. The length of the CDR3 is 15 residues. Germline CDR1 is SGHTA and CDR2 is FQGNSA. The CDR3 protein is CASSFGQTSSYEQYF.

J is TRBJ1-2 and V is TRBV7-3; TCRdb indicates TRBD1, and absent DNA this call remains unverified. Germline CDR1 SGHTA, CDR2 FQGTGA. This CDR3 is 14 amino acids long. The CDR3 here is CASSGGQMGDGYTF.

The rearrangement uses TRBV18 and TRBJ2-1; the D call of TRBD2 rests on TCRdb alone, since no DNA is present to check it. The CDR3 is 20 residues long. CDR1 and CDR2 (germline): KGHSH, LQKENI. The CDR3 reads CASSFRVGSLAESSYNEQFF.